The 23 T cell receptor beta chains below come from one sample, sequenced in a study of blood T cell repertoires in COVID-19. Produced via immunoSEQ multiplex PCR; TCRdb's table is partial and in-frame only. The table records approximately 220,000 clones, about 84% of them present only once. The sequenced sample consisted of peripheral blood. Source of these receptors: a woman of 80 years or more with acute or convalescent COVID-19.

J is TRBJ2-1 and V is TRBV30, with 10 nucleotides matching TRBD2. J gave up 7 bases and V 0 bases, and 3 bases lay outside the gene matches. CDR1 is GTSNPN and CDR2 is SVGIG in the germline V gene (reference sequence). CDR3 length equals 14 residues. In nucleotides, the CDR3 is TGTGCCTGGAGTGTCCTAGCGGGAGTAAATGAGCAGTTCTTC. This translates into CAWSVLAGVNEQFF.

The rearrangement links TRBV16 to TRBJ2-7; a possible D gene is TRBD1 (7 bases). The V gene lost 0 bases and the J gene lost 0 bases, with 18 bases spanning the gap. The germline V gene encodes CDR1 KGHSY and CDR2 FQNENV. The length of the CDR3 is 18 residues. The CDR3 is CASSQSVGWRGRSYEQYF. The DNA of the CDR3 is TGTGCCAGCAGCCAATCAGTTGGGTGGAGGGGGCGCTCCTACGAGCAGTACTTC.

V usage is TRBV3-1 (or the pseudogene TRBV3-2) and J usage is TRBJ2-7; a weak D match, TRBD1 (6 bases). Germline lookup yields CDR1 LGHDT and CDR2 YNNKEL (reference sequence). CDR3 length: 13 amino acids. Trimming cost V 5 bases and J 2 bases, with 10 bases left between them. The CDR3 region has the DNA TGTGCCAGCAGCTACCACAGGGCCTACGAGCAGTACTTC. Translation gives CASSYHRAYEQYF.

V is TRBV5-1 and J is TRBJ1-1, with 9 positions matching TRBD1. The junction had 9 bases not matched to a gene; V was cut back by 5 bases and J by 4 bases. The germline gives CDR1 SGHRS, CDR2 YFSETQ. This CDR3 is 15 amino acids long. CDR3 DNA sequence: TGCGCCAGCAGGGGGACAGGGTCAGTAGGCACTGAAGCTTTCTTT. Amino acid sequence: CASRGTGSVGTEAFF.

The chain uses TRBV5-1 and TRBJ2-3; TRBD2 is a possible D gene (6 bases). The germline V and J ends were trimmed by 1 base and 2 bases, with 14 bases remaining between them. Germline V gene data show CDR1 as SGHRS and CDR2 as YFSETQ. This CDR3 is 16 amino acids long. The CDR3 bases are TGCGCCAGCAGCTTGAACGGACGGGGGAACACAGATACGCAGTATTTT. The encoded protein is CASSLNGRGNTDTQYF.

V usage is TRBV19 and J usage is TRBJ2-2, with D perhaps TRBD2 (7 bases). Trimming left V 4 bases short and J 7 bases short, with 13 bases between. In germline, CDR1 is LNHDA, CDR2 SQIVND (reference sequence). The CDR3 length is 14 residues. Here the CDR3 DNA reads TGTGCCAGTAGTACAGGGGAGGGCAGCGGGGAGCTGTTTTTT. Its translation is CASSTGEGSGELFF.

DNA for the CDR3: TGTGCCAGCAGCCCCCTCAGGGGCAATGAGCAGTTCTTC. It is translated as CASSPLRGNEQFF. The rearrangement uses TRBV7-8 and TRBJ2-1; maybe TRBD1 (6 bases). Between the trimmed V and J ends, which lost 5 bases and 6 bases, there was a span of 11 bases. The CDR3 runs 13 residues. The germline CDR1 and CDR2 sequences are SGHVS and FQNEAQ.

Worth noting for this clone: Other DNA sequences in this specimen translate into the identical CDR3. The rearrangement uses TRBV15 and TRBJ1-3, with D tentatively TRBD1 (5 bases). Trimming removed 0 bases at V and 0 bases at J, with 9 bases between. The germline CDR1 and CDR2 sequences are LNHNV and YYDKDF (reference sequence). The CDR3 contains 16 residues. Here the CDR3 reads CATSRDRGSSGNTIYF. CDR3 sequence (DNA): TGTGCCACCAGCAGAGATAGGGGAAGCTCTGGAAACACCATATATTTT. The entire variable domain, with the rest obtained from reference TRBV15 and TRBJ1-3, is as follows: DAMVIQNPRYQVTQFGKPVTLSCSQTLNHNVMYWYQQKSSQAPKLLFHYYDKDFNNEADTPDNFQSRRPNTSFCFLDIRSPGLGDTAMYLCATSRDRGSSGNTIYFGEGSWLTVV.

The V call is TRBV27, the J call TRBJ2-7; 7 positions agree with TRBD1. Germline V lookup: CDR1 MNHEY, CDR2 SMNVEV (reference sequence). Trimming removed 2 bases from V and 7 bases from J; junction bases left unmatched: 8. The CDR3 has 14 residues. CDR3 region: CASSLNTAGGEQYF. DNA of the CDR3: TGTGCCAGCAGTTTAAACACTGCAGGGGGAGAGCAGTACTTC.

The chain employs TRBV6-6 and TRBJ2-6; 7 bases agree with TRBD1. The CDR3 spans 19 residues. Germline lookup yields CDR1 MNHNY and CDR2 SVGAGI (reference sequence). V lost 5 bases, J lost 1 base, and 14 bases stayed unmatched. CDR3 protein: CASSPLTGKPLSGANVLTF. CDR3 DNA sequence: TGTGCCAGCAGTCCATTGACAGGGAAACCCCTATCTGGGGCCAACGTCCTGACTTTC.

The chain links TRBV3-1 (or the pseudogene TRBV3-2) to TRBJ2-2, with a weak D call TRBD2 (6 bases). CDR1 LGHDT and CDR2 YNNKEL come from the germline V gene (reference sequence). CDR3 size: 16 residues. V was shortened by 1 base and J by 4 bases, with 13 bases between the two germline ends. The CDR3, as DNA: TGTGCCAGCAGCCAAGGACCGTCGGGACTCACCGGGGAGCTGTTTTTT. It encodes CASSQGPSGLTGELFF.

The chain links TRBV2 to TRBJ2-7, with D possibly TRBD1 on 6 matching bases. This CDR3 is built from 14 residues. The V end lost 6 bases, the J end lost 7 bases, and 19 bases lay between the germline ends. Germline values: CDR1 SNHLY, CDR2 FYNNEI. CDR3 residues: CASSVDRLPREQYF. For the CDR3, the DNA is TGTGCCAGCAGCGTTGACAGGCTCCCGAGGGAGCAGTACTTC.

The V gene is TRBV2, the J gene TRBJ1-5; no clear D. CDR1 and CDR2 (germline): SNHLY, FYNNEI. The CDR3 runs 13 residues. The V and J ends lost 8 bases and 2 bases respectively, with 10 bases between them. The CDR3 loop reads CASGGEGNQPQHF. CDR3 sequence (DNA): TGTGCCAGCGGCGGGGAGGGCAATCAGCCCCAGCATTTT.

This clone has only one observation. The V and J genes are TRBV5-1 and TRBJ2-7; 9 nucleotides match TRBD1. CDR3 length: 15 residues. Germline V CDR1 and CDR2: SGHRS, YFSETQ. J gave up 6 bases and V 0 bases, and 7 bases lay outside the gene matches. CDR3 DNA sequence: TGCGCCAGCAGCTTGGAAGGGACAGGGCTCGGCGAGCAGTACTTC. It translates to CASSLEGTGLGEQYF.

The chain carries TRBV4-1 and TRBJ1-4; a possible D gene is TRBD1 (5 bases). The CDR3 runs to 19 residues. The germline gives CDR1 MGHRA, CDR2 YSYEKL. V gave up 0 bases and J gave up 6 bases, with 23 bases separating them. The CDR3 nucleotides are TGCGCCAGCAGCCAAGATAACTATCGACGGATGGAGGGGCATGAAAAACTGTTTTTT. This translates into CASSQDNYRRMEGHEKLFF.

J is TRBJ1-6 and V is TRBV27; no reliable D call. Trimming took off 0 bases at V and 9 bases at J, with 15 bases between the two ends. The length of the CDR3 is 16 residues. Germline V gives CDR1 MNHEY, CDR2 SMNVEV (reference sequence). CDR3 protein: CASSLSIGRPLSPLHF. As DNA, the CDR3 is TGTGCCAGCAGTTTATCGATAGGGAGGCCCCTTTCACCCCTCCACTTT.

The rearrangement links TRBV28 to TRBJ1-1, with 9 bases lining up with TRBD1. Unmatched junction bases numbered 5, after V lost 6 bases and J lost 3 bases. Germline values: CDR1 MDHEN, CDR2 SYDVKM. CDR3 size: 14 residues. The CDR3 sequence is CASRGQGWYTEAFF. The CDR3 DNA follows: TGTGCCAGCAGGGGACAGGGCTGGTACACTGAAGCTTTCTTT.

The gene calls are TRBV9 and TRBJ2-3, with D possibly being TRBD1 (7 bases). With 9 bases removed from V and 3 bases from J, the gap between germline ends came to 20 bases. Looked up from germline, CDR1 is SGDLS and CDR2 is YYNGEE. CDR3 length: 15 amino acids. The DNA for the CDR3 is TGTGCCACTTCCCAGACAGGGAGGTTTACAGATACGCAGTATTTT. Protein: CATSQTGRFTDTQYF.

The chain uses TRBV11-2 and TRBJ1-3; no reliable D call. V lost 3 bases and J lost 0, with 21 bases in between. Per the germline V gene, CDR1 is SGHAT and CDR2 is FQNNGV. There are 19 residues in the CDR3. The CDR3 sequence is CASSFLGARHTISGNTIYF. CDR3 DNA: TGTGCCAGCAGCTTTTTGGGCGCACGGCACACCATCTCTGGAAACACCATATATTTT.

The V call is TRBV18, the J call TRBJ2-1; 8 bases line up with TRBD2. Germline V CDR1 and CDR2: KGHSH, LQKENI. J was trimmed by 10 bases and V by 6 bases; bases with no gene match: 5. The CDR3 has 12 amino acids. This CDR3 reads CASSPTSGEQFF. The CDR3, as DNA: TGTGCCAGCTCCCCCACTAGCGGCGAGCAGTTCTTC.

The chain combines TRBV2 with TRBJ2-1; D is possibly TRBD2 (5 bases). V was cut by 6 bases and J by 5 bases, with 20 bases left in between. The CDR3 runs to 16 residues. Germline V gene sequence: CDR1 SNHLY, CDR2 FYNNEI. For the CDR3, the DNA is TGTGCCAGCAGAAGGCCCATTGCCGGGGTTAACAATGAGCAGTTCTTC. The encoded protein is CASRRPIAGVNNEQFF.

The V call is TRBV29-1, the J call TRBJ2-5; TRBD1 might be the D (5 bases). The V end lost 4 bases, the J end lost 5 bases, and 14 bases lay between the germline ends. The CDR3 covers 13 residues. Germline lookup yields CDR1 SQVTM and CDR2 ANQGSEA. The CDR3 is CSVVLLAGETQYF. For the CDR3, the DNA is TGCAGCGTTGTGCTGTTAGCAGGGGAGACCCAGTACTTC.

This clone was detected once. The chain combines TRBV7-6 with TRBJ2-2; D is perhaps TRBD1 (6 bases). The CDR3 totals 15 residues. Germline V CDR1 and CDR2: SGHVS, FNYEAQ. V shed 4 bases and J shed 4 bases, with 13 bases lying between them. The CDR3 DNA sequence: TGTGCCAGCAGCTCCGGGGCCAGGGGCACCGGGGAGCTGTTTTTT. It is translated as CASSSGARGTGELFF.